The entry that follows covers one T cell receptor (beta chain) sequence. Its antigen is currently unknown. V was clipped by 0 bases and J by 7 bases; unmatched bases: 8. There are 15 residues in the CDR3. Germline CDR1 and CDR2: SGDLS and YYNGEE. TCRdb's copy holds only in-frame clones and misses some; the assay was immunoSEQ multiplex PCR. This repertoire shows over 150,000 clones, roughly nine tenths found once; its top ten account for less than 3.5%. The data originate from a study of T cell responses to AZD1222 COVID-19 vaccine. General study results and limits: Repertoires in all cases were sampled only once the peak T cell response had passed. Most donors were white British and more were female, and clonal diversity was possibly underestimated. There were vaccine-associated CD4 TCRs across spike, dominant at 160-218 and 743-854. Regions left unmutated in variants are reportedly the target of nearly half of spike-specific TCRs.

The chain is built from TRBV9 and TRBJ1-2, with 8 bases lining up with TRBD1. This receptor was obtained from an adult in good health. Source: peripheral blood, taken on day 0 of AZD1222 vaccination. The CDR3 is CASSVVGQGNSGYTF. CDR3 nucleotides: TGTGCCAGCAGCGTAGTTGGACAGGGTAATAGTGGCTACACCTTC.